Listed below are T cell receptor beta chains from one sample, sequenced in a study of CD8+CD57+ T cells in acquired aplastic anemia. Using its own MiXCR run on the reads, TCRdb lists one record per CDR3 protein. The sample lists about 190,000 distinct CDR3 sequences; under 55% were seen once. Sequencing input: sorted CD4+, CD8+, or CD8+CD57+ T cells (not recorded which) from PBMCs. Every receptor here comes from a human donor with aplastic anemia. Each CDR3 is given with its conserved first and last residue. The D gene is left open where the match is weak. A row's size may be missing; if present it is once, few, many or a size class.

D,V,J,size,CDR3,DNA
-,TRBV15,TRBJ1-5,-,CATSREGWGYSNQPQHF,TGTGCCACCAGCAGAGAGGGGTGGGGATATAGCAATCAGCCCCAGCATTTT
-,TRBV20-1,TRBJ2-1,many,CSARDGMIYEQFF,TGCAGTGCTAGAGATGGGATGATCTATGAGCAGTTCTTC
-,TRBV12-5,TRBJ2-1,many,CASAPRAGSSYNEQFF,TGTGCTAGTGCCCCACGGGCGGGTAGCTCCTACAATGAGCAGTTCTTC
-,TRBV7-6,TRBJ1-1,many,CASSLTTNTEAFF,TGTGCCAGCAGCTTGACCACGAACACTGAAGCTTTCTTT
-,TRBV2,TRBJ2-5,-,CASSSGRGQGQETQYF,TGTGCCAGCAGTTCTGGACGGGGGCAAGGCCAAGAGACCCAGTACTTC
-,TRBV29-1,TRBJ1-1,few,CSVVAGLNTEAFF,TGCAGCGTTGTAGCAGGACTCAACACTGAAGCTTTCTTT
-,TRBV5-4,TRBJ2-5,once,CASSINTGTNMETQYF,TGTGCCAGCAGCATAAACACAGGGACGAATATGGAGACCCAGTACTTC
TRBD1,TRBV19,TRBJ2-1,many,CASSSRMGQYNEQFF,TGTGCCAGTAGCTCTCGGATGGGACAGTACAATGAGCAGTTCTTC
-,TRBV5-1,TRBJ2-7,many,CASSLDPRSYEQYF,TGCGCCAGCAGCTTGGACCCCCGCTCTTACGAGCAGTACTTC
-,TRBV5-1,TRBJ1-4,many,CASSLRGEKLFF,TGCGCCAGCAGCTTGCGAGGGGAAAAACTGTTTTTT
TRBD2,TRBV20-1,TRBJ2-3,-,CSARPLGGVPDTQYF,TGCAGTGCTAGACCCCTCGGGGGGGTTCCAGATACGCAGTATTTT
TRBD2,TRBV5-1,TRBJ2-1,many,CASSLAASGGYNEQFF,TGCGCCAGCAGCTTGGCGGCTAGCGGGGGGTACAATGAGCAGTTCTTC
-,TRBV12-3/TRBV12-4,TRBJ1-1,-,CASSLKGGTEAFF,TGTGCCAGCAGTTTAAAGGGGGGGACTGAAGCTTTCTTT
TRBD2,TRBV10-1,TRBJ2-2,many,CASSNPGLAGGLNTGELFF,TGCGCCAGCAGTAACCCGGGACTAGCGGGAGGCCTCAACACCGGGGAGCTGTTTTTT
-,TRBV7-9,TRBJ1-6,-,CASSYGSWNSPLHF,TGTGCCAGCAGTTATGGGAGTTGGAATTCACCCCTCCACTTT
TRBD2,TRBV11-2,TRBJ2-7,-,CASSLGGQRGAYEQYF,TGTGCCAGCAGCTTAGGAGGTCAGCGGGGGGCCTACGAGCAGTACTTC
TRBD1,TRBV11-2,TRBJ2-7,-,CASKEWTGTYEQYF,TGTGCCAGTAAAGAATGGACAGGCACCTACGAGCAGTACTTC
-,TRBV19,TRBJ2-7,many,CASSMALANSYEQYF,TGTGCCAGTAGTATGGCGTTGGCGAACTCCTACGAGCAGTACTTC
-,TRBV12-5,TRBJ1-2,many,CASGLVTHGYTF,TGTGCTAGTGGTTTGGTAACGCATGGCTACACCTTC
-,TRBV2,TRBJ2-7,-,CASSYGTNSYEQYF,TGTGCCAGCAGTTACGGGACAAACTCCTACGAGCAGTACTTC
-,TRBV6-1,TRBJ2-7,many,CASSRMGDPGYEQYF,TGTGCCAGCAGCCGCATGGGGGACCCCGGATACGAGCAGTACTTC
-,TRBV4-2,TRBJ2-1,few,CASSQDRGSYNEQFF,TGTGCCAGCAGCCAAGACAGGGGATCCTACAATGAGCAGTTCTTC
TRBD1,TRBV18,TRBJ1-1,few,CASSPGTVNTEAFF,TGTGCCAGCTCACCCGGGACAGTGAACACTGAAGCTTTCTTT
TRBD2,TRBV10-1,TRBJ2-3,-,CASSDMGLAGITDTQYF,TGCGCCAGCAGTGATATGGGACTAGCGGGGATCACAGATACGCAGTATTTT
-,TRBV7-2,TRBJ2-7,-,CASSVSQDYEQYF,TGTGCCAGCAGCGTATCCCAGGACTACGAGCAGTACTTC
-,TRBV4-3,TRBJ1-3,many,CASSQEPLGNTIYF,TGCGCCAGCAGCCAAGAGCCCCTTGGAAACACCATATATTTT
-,TRBV9,TRBJ1-2,-,CASSVRPDTF,TGTGCCAGCAGCGTAAGACCCGACACCTTC
-,TRBV11-2,TRBJ2-3,-,CASSLERGYTDTQYF,TGTGCCAGCAGCTTAGAACGGGGTTACACAGATACGCAGTATTTT
-,TRBV7-9,TRBJ1-1,-,CASSFLPLNTEAFF,TGTGCCAGCAGCTTCCTTCCCCTGAACACTGAAGCTTTCTTT
TRBD2,TRBV24-1,TRBJ2-1,-,CATGGTSGRANEQFF,TGTGCCACCGGCGGGACTAGCGGGAGGGCCAATGAGCAGTTCTTC
-,TRBV7-2,TRBJ2-3,-,CASSRSQGTQYF,TGTGCCAGCAGTCGGAGCCAGGGTACGCAGTATTTT
-,TRBV25-1,TRBJ2-7,once,CASSVGGGNYEQYF,TGTGCCAGCAGTGTTGGAGGGGGGAACTACGAGCAGTACTTC
-,TRBV12-3/TRBV12-4,TRBJ2-7,many,CASSFRRDLQYF,TGTGCCAGCAGTTTCCGGAGGGACCTGCAGTACTTC
-,TRBV9,TRBJ1-4,-,CASSVGTLEREKLFF,TGTGCCAGCAGCGTGGGGACCCTGGAGAGGGAAAAACTGTTTTTT
-,TRBV7-6,TRBJ2-3,-,CASSQTRASTDTQYF,TGTGCCAGCAGCCAAACAAGGGCGAGCACAGATACGCAGTATTTT
TRBD1,TRBV20-1,TRBJ2-7,many,CSATTGREQYF,TGCAGTGCCACGACAGGGCGCGAGCAGTACTTC
-,TRBV29-1,TRBJ1-2,-,CSLDPGGYGYTF,TGCAGCTTAGATCCGGGGGGTTATGGCTACACCTTC
-,TRBV29-1,TRBJ2-2,-,CSAVSDTGELFF,TGCAGCGCCGTGAGTGACACCGGGGAGCTGTTTTTT
TRBD2,TRBV10-1,TRBJ2-1,once,CASSPGLAFNEQFF,TGCGCCAGCAGCCCGGGACTAGCGTTCAATGAGCAGTTCTTC
TRBD1,TRBV10-3,TRBJ2-7,once,CAISDFTGQGAYEQYF,TGTGCCATCAGTGACTTTACGGGACAGGGGGCCTACGAGCAGTACTTC
-,TRBV20-1,TRBJ1-4,-,CSVLANEKLFF,TGCAGTGTTCTCGCGAATGAAAAACTGTTTTTT
-,TRBV12-3/TRBV12-4,TRBJ1-1,few,CASSLGPSMNTEAFF,TGTGCCAGCAGTTTAGGTCCCAGCATGAACACTGAAGCTTTCTTT
-,TRBV2,TRBJ1-4,-,CASSDPGEGDEKLFF,TGTGCCAGCAGTGACCCGGGAGAGGGTGATGAAAAACTGTTTTTT
-,TRBV29-1,TRBJ1-1,-,CSANRALTEAFF,TGCAGCGCGAACAGGGCGCTCACTGAAGCTTTCTTT
-,TRBV6-1,TRBJ2-7,-,CASSSPSGEQYF,TGTGCCAGCAGTAGCCCTTCTGGGGAGCAGTACTTC
TRBD1,TRBV7-9,TRBJ1-1,-,CASSLSTGGGTEAFF,TGTGCCAGCAGCTTATCGACAGGGGGAGGCACTGAAGCTTTCTTT
-,TRBV10-3,TRBJ2-1,-,CAIGERDTAYNGQFF,TGTGCCATCGGTGAGAGGGACACAGCCTACAATGGGCAGTTCTTC
-,TRBV19,TRBJ1-2,-,CASSEGLYGYTF,TGTGCCAGTAGTGAAGGGCTCTATGGCTACACCTTC
TRBD2,TRBV15,TRBJ2-1,many,CATSRGASGAVNEQFF,TGTGCCACCAGCAGAGGGGCTAGCGGTGCGGTGAATGAGCAGTTCTTC
-,TRBV6-5,TRBJ2-1,many,CASSYSNGKLYNEQFF,TGTGCCAGCAGTTACTCGAACGGGAAACTATACAATGAGCAGTTCTTC
TRBD1,TRBV7-2,TRBJ2-3,many,CASSLDRGRTDTQYF,TGTGCCAGCAGCCTCGACAGGGGTCGAACAGATACGCAGTATTTT
TRBD1,TRBV14,TRBJ2-5,-,CASSLGSRGETQYF,TGTGCCAGCAGCCTCGGTTCCAGGGGGGAGACCCAGTACTTC
TRBD1,TRBV5-1,TRBJ1-1,-,CASSVGQDTEAFF,TGCGCCAGCAGCGTCGGACAGGACACTGAAGCTTTCTTT